A single TCR beta chain is shown here with its context. Its cognate antigen is unknown. This record comes from a study of tumor-infiltrating lymphocytes in primary liver carcinoma. Total RNA amounting to 450 to 500 ng was the source from which TCR beta cDNA was made with a constant-region primer. Slightly modified ARM-PCR, run as three nested multiplex PCR rounds, produced the TCR beta libraries. The first two PCR rounds used TRBV1-TRBV30 primers with a Cbeta primer, approximately 9 cycles each. TCRdb used MiXCR to reprocess the multiplex PCR reads, holding one entry per CDR3 protein. There are a few hundred thousand distinct CDR3 sequences in the sample; around three fifths occur only once, and 15% to 20% lies in the top ten. The V gene's germline CDR1 is MDHEN and CDR2 SYDVKM. This CDR3 is 16 amino acids long. V was pared by 6 bases and J by 6 bases, with 8 bases of the junction left unmatched. Study results and caveats: Tumor top-250-clone fraction significantly exceeded that of blood (p = 0.039).

Blood RNA was derived from unsorted whole blood, and germline DNA was extracted too. Sample: peripheral blood. The source of this sequence is a woman in her thirties with primary liver carcinoma and hepatitis B virus infection. This sequence joins TRBV28 and TRBJ2-1; 13 nucleotides agree with TRBD2. The CDR3 DNA reads as TGTGCCAGCAGGAACAAACTAGCGGGAGGGACCAATGAGCAGTTCTTC. It codes for CASRNKLAGGTNEQFF.